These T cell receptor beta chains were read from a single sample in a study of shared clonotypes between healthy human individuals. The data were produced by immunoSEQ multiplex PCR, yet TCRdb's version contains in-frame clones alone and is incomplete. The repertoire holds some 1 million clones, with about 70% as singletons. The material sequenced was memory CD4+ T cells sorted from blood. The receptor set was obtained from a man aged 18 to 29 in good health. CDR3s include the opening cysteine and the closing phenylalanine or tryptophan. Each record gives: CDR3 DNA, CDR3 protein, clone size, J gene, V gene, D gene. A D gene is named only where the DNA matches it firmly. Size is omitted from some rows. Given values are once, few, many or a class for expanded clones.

CDR3 DNA: TGTGCCAGCAGCTCGTTGAGCTCTGGAAACACCATATATTTT
CDR3 protein: CASSSLSSGNTIYF
clone size: NA
J gene: TRBJ1-3
V gene: TRBV11-3
D gene: NA

CDR3 DNA: TGTGCCAGCAGTTACAAACTAGCGGGGGCCTACGAGCAGTACTTC
CDR3 protein: CASSYKLAGAYEQYF
clone size: NA
J gene: TRBJ2-7
V gene: TRBV6-5
D gene: TRBD2

CDR3 DNA: TGTGCCAGCAGGGAAAGGACTAGCGGGAACACCGGGGAGCTGTTTTTT
CDR3 protein: CASRERTSGNTGELFF
clone size: few
J gene: TRBJ2-2
V gene: TRBV2
D gene: TRBD2

CDR3 DNA: TGCGCCAGCAGTGACCGGGACGGGGGTGAAGCTTTCTTT
CDR3 protein: CASSDRDGGEAFF
clone size: NA
J gene: TRBJ1-1
V gene: TRBV10-1
D gene: NA

CDR3 DNA: TGTGCCAGTAGTGCCCAAGGTAGTGGGACAGATACGCAGTATTTT
CDR3 protein: CASSAQGSGTDTQYF
clone size: NA
J gene: TRBJ2-3
V gene: TRBV19
D gene: NA

CDR3 DNA: TGTGCCAGCAGCTTATCCCCTCAACAGAGACCTGACACTGAAGCTTTCTTT
CDR3 protein: CASSLSPQQRPDTEAFF
clone size: few
J gene: TRBJ1-1
V gene: TRBV7-2
D gene: NA

CDR3 DNA: TGTGCCATCAGTGACAACAGTTGGGCGCGTCGGCGGGGGCCCCTCGATGAGCAGTTCTTC
CDR3 protein: CAISDNSWARRRGPLDEQFF
clone size: NA
J gene: TRBJ2-1
V gene: TRBV10-3
D gene: NA

CDR3 DNA: TGTGCCAGCAGCCCCGGGGTGGGGGCTTTCTTT
CDR3 protein: CASSPGVGAFF
clone size: NA
J gene: TRBJ1-1
V gene: TRBV7-2
D gene: NA

CDR3 DNA: TGTGCCAGCAGCTTGATGGGTGCGGGGGCCGGGGAGACCCAGTACTTC
CDR3 protein: CASSLMGAGAGETQYF
clone size: NA
J gene: TRBJ2-5
V gene: TRBV5-6
D gene: NA

CDR3 DNA: TGTGCCAGCAGAAGACAGGACAAAAGCCAAGAGACCCAGTACTTC
CDR3 protein: CASRRQDKSQETQYF
clone size: NA
J gene: TRBJ2-5
V gene: TRBV2
D gene: NA

CDR3 DNA: TGTGCCAGCTCACCACTTCAGGGATTCGTAACTGAAGCTTTCTTT
CDR3 protein: CASSPLQGFVTEAFF
clone size: NA
J gene: TRBJ1-1
V gene: TRBV18
D gene: NA

CDR3 DNA: TGTGCCATGACCGACGCCAGGGAAGCTTTCTTT
CDR3 protein: CAMTDAREAFF
clone size: NA
J gene: TRBJ1-1
V gene: TRBV6-5
D gene: NA

CDR3 DNA: TGTGCCAGCTCCGACCAGTTGGGGAATGGCTACACCTTC
CDR3 protein: CASSDQLGNGYTF
clone size: NA
J gene: TRBJ1-2
V gene: TRBV18
D gene: NA

CDR3 DNA: TGTGCCAGCAGTTTATCCCTAGGTGGGGGCACAGCAAACTATGGCTACACCTTC
CDR3 protein: CASSLSLGGGTANYGYTF
clone size: NA
J gene: TRBJ1-2
V gene: TRBV27
D gene: NA

CDR3 DNA: TGTGCCAGCAGCCAGCAGCCTCGTCCCGGGACGCGTACAGATACGCAGTATTTT
CDR3 protein: CASSQQPRPGTRTDTQYF
clone size: NA
J gene: TRBJ2-3
V gene: TRBV7-2
D gene: NA

CDR3 DNA: TGTGCCAGCAGGAACAGTGTCTACGGGGAGCTGTTTTTT
CDR3 protein: CASRNSVYGELFF
clone size: many
J gene: TRBJ2-2
V gene: TRBV13
D gene: NA

CDR3 DNA: TGTGCCAGCAGTTACCGAGGACAGCATAATGGCTACACCTTC
CDR3 protein: CASSYRGQHNGYTF
clone size: NA
J gene: TRBJ1-2
V gene: TRBV6-5
D gene: NA

CDR3 DNA: TGTGCCAGCAGCTTTGGACAGGGAGGCACTGAAGCTTTCTTT
CDR3 protein: CASSFGQGGTEAFF
clone size: NA
J gene: TRBJ1-1
V gene: TRBV7-9
D gene: TRBD1

CDR3 DNA: TGTGCCAGTAGTAGGACCCAAGGGGATTCACCCCTCCACTTT
CDR3 protein: CASSRTQGDSPLHF
clone size: NA
J gene: TRBJ1-6
V gene: TRBV19
D gene: NA

CDR3 DNA: TGTGCCAGCAGCTTAGTCACTAGCGGGAACACCGGGGAGCTGTTTTTT
CDR3 protein: CASSLVTSGNTGELFF
clone size: NA
J gene: TRBJ2-2
V gene: TRBV5-4
D gene: TRBD2

CDR3 DNA: TGTGCCAGCAGTTTATCAGGGGGCAAGTATGAAAAACTGTTTTTT
CDR3 protein: CASSLSGGKYEKLFF
clone size: few
J gene: TRBJ1-4
V gene: TRBV28
D gene: TRBD1

CDR3 DNA: TGTGCCAGTAGAATTCCGGGACATTCCTACGAGCAGTACTTC
CDR3 protein: CASRIPGHSYEQYF
clone size: NA
J gene: TRBJ2-7
V gene: TRBV19
D gene: NA

CDR3 DNA: TGTGCCAGCAGTCCCAGGGATAATTCACCCCTCCACTTT
CDR3 protein: CASSPRDNSPLHF
clone size: NA
J gene: TRBJ1-6
V gene: TRBV6-5
D gene: NA

CDR3 DNA: TGTGCCAGCTCACCACAACAGGGAGCGAACACTGAAGCTTTCTTT
CDR3 protein: CASSPQQGANTEAFF
clone size: NA
J gene: TRBJ1-1
V gene: TRBV18
D gene: NA

CDR3 DNA: TGTGCCAGCAGCGCAGGGACAGGGGTCATGAACACTGAAGCTTTCTTT
CDR3 protein: CASSAGTGVMNTEAFF
clone size: NA
J gene: TRBJ1-1
V gene: TRBV7-8
D gene: TRBD1

CDR3 DNA: TGTGCCAGCAGCCCCCTCTTCGGGAATGAGCAGTTCTTC
CDR3 protein: CASSPLFGNEQFF
clone size: few
J gene: TRBJ2-1
V gene: TRBV11-3
D gene: NA

CDR3 DNA: TGTGCCAGCTCACCAATCCCAGGGGATTCACCCCTCCACTTT
CDR3 protein: CASSPIPGDSPLHF
clone size: NA
J gene: TRBJ1-6
V gene: TRBV18
D gene: NA

CDR3 DNA: TGTGCCAGCAGCTTTGGCAGAAGGGGCTCAGAGACCCAGTACTTC
CDR3 protein: CASSFGRRGSETQYF
clone size: NA
J gene: TRBJ2-5
V gene: TRBV5-4
D gene: NA

CDR3 DNA: TGCGCCAGCAGCCAAGGGACAGCCTACTACGAGCAGTACTTC
CDR3 protein: CASSQGTAYYEQYF
clone size: NA
J gene: TRBJ2-7
V gene: TRBV4-1
D gene: NA

CDR3 DNA: TGTGCCAGCGGCCGCAGGTCCGGGGAGCTGTTTTTT
CDR3 protein: CASGRRSGELFF
clone size: NA
J gene: TRBJ2-2
V gene: TRBV7-2
D gene: NA

CDR3 DNA: TGTGCCAGCACCGGGACAAAGAACACTGAAGCTTTCTTT
CDR3 protein: CASTGTKNTEAFF
clone size: NA
J gene: TRBJ1-1
V gene: TRBV5-6
D gene: NA

CDR3 DNA: TGTGCCAGCTCACCATCTGACACGCGGGGTTACACCTTC
CDR3 protein: CASSPSDTRGYTF
clone size: NA
J gene: TRBJ1-2
V gene: TRBV18
D gene: NA

CDR3 DNA: TGTGCCAGCTGGTCTCGGGACTCCTATAATTCACCCCTCCACTTT
CDR3 protein: CASWSRDSYNSPLHF
clone size: NA
J gene: TRBJ1-6
V gene: TRBV6-1
D gene: NA

CDR3 DNA: TGTGCCAGCAGTTTGAGGACTGGGGCCAACGTCCTGACTTTC
CDR3 protein: CASSLRTGANVLTF
clone size: few
J gene: TRBJ2-6
V gene: TRBV28
D gene: NA

CDR3 DNA: TGTGCCAGCAGCCAGGGCGGGGCGGGGAACACTGAAGCTTTCTTT
CDR3 protein: CASSQGGAGNTEAFF
clone size: NA
J gene: TRBJ1-1
V gene: TRBV28
D gene: NA

CDR3 DNA: TGTGCCAGCAGCTTACGAGCGGGAGGTGCGGAGCAGTACTTC
CDR3 protein: CASSLRAGGAEQYF
clone size: once
J gene: TRBJ2-7
V gene: TRBV13
D gene: TRBD2

CDR3 DNA: TGTGCCAGCAGCTACCAGGGACTAGCGGAAACCCGAACGAACAATGAGCAGTTCTTC
CDR3 protein: CASSYQGLAETRTNNEQFF
clone size: NA
J gene: TRBJ2-1
V gene: TRBV11-2
D gene: TRBD2

CDR3 DNA: TGCGCCAGCAGCCAAGATGTGCAGGGGTTTAATCAGCCCCAGCATTTT
CDR3 protein: CASSQDVQGFNQPQHF
clone size: NA
J gene: TRBJ1-5
V gene: TRBV4-1
D gene: NA

CDR3 DNA: TGCGCCAGCAGCTTGGTTCTGGGGGGGAACACTGAAGCTTTCTTT
CDR3 protein: CASSLVLGGNTEAFF
clone size: NA
J gene: TRBJ1-1
V gene: TRBV5-1
D gene: NA

CDR3 DNA: TGTGCCAGCAGCTTGCGGGGGACCTACGAGCAGTACTTC
CDR3 protein: CASSLRGTYEQYF
clone size: NA
J gene: TRBJ2-7
V gene: TRBV5-6
D gene: NA

CDR3 DNA: TGTGCTAGCAGCCGCGACAGTGGGGCCCACAATGAGCAGTTCTTC
CDR3 protein: CASSRDSGAHNEQFF
clone size: NA
J gene: TRBJ2-1
V gene: TRBV7-7
D gene: NA

CDR3 DNA: TGTGCCAGCTCCGCAGGGGGAGGCTACACCTTC
CDR3 protein: CASSAGGGYTF
clone size: many
J gene: TRBJ1-2
V gene: TRBV18
D gene: TRBD1

CDR3 DNA: TGTGCCAGTTCGCCAGGGGGCGCTTCGGTAGCCTACGAGCAGTACTTC
CDR3 protein: CASSPGGASVAYEQYF
clone size: NA
J gene: TRBJ2-7
V gene: TRBV9
D gene: TRBD1

CDR3 DNA: TGTGCCAGCAGCTTCGGGACAATATATGGCTACACCTTC
CDR3 protein: CASSFGTIYGYTF
clone size: NA
J gene: TRBJ1-2
V gene: TRBV11-2
D gene: NA